This TCR beta chain is drawn from a study of immune heterogeneity within non-small cell lung tumors. Across the study: Several squamous cell carcinomas, some 11 non-squamous carcinomas and 1 not otherwise specified made up the tumors.

Concerning this clonotype: A single base separates this from a much larger clone, so it may be a read error.

Germline V lookup: CDR1 GTSNPN, CDR2 SVGIG (reference sequence). The V gene lost 1 base and the J gene lost 4 bases, with 20 bases spanning the gap. The CDR3 extends over 16 amino acids. Per sample, approximately 570 ng of bulk tumor genomic DNA was the template used. Several far-apart biopsies were taken per primary tumor during surgery. Each patient presented with untreated, newly diagnosed non-small cell lung cancer and received curative surgery. Curative-intent surgery was being performed on the donors, who were patients newly diagnosed with non-small cell lung cancer. TCR beta CDR3 was amplified by multiplex PCR, first round nine to eleven cycles, 32 V and 13 J primers. Each CDR3 protein is one row after TCRdb ran MiXCR on the multiplex PCR reads. This table has about 15,000 distinct CDR3 sequences, 25% to 35% appearing once.

The V gene is TRBV30, the J gene TRBJ2-7; possible D gene TRBD1, 5 bases. This receptor was identified in a man aged 35-49 years with non-small cell lung cancer. The sample taken for sequencing was lung tumor tissue. The CDR3, as DNA: TGTGCCTGGAGTGAACGACAGTGGAAGTTCACGTACGAGCAGTACTTC. It codes for CAWSERQWKFTYEQYF.